What follows describes a single TCR beta chain. Trimming cost V 3 bases and J 8 bases; bases outside gene matches: 6. This CDR3 contains 15 residues. CDR1 is SGHRS and CDR2 is YFSETQ in the germline V gene. Sequencing was performed with immunoSEQ multiplex PCR; in TCRdb, only in-frame clones are kept and a portion is missing. The repertoire holds 330,000 or so clones, with around 90% as singletons. The record originates from a study of blood T cell repertoires in COVID-19. The TCR comes from a man aged 25 to 45 with COVID-19, enrolled during active disease. This rearrangement joins TRBV5-1 to TRBJ1-4; TRBD1 matches at 11 bases. The specimen sequenced was peripheral blood. For the CDR3, the DNA is TGCGCCAGCAGCTCAACCGGGACAGGGGGAGAAAAACTGTTTTTT. Amino acid sequence: CASSSTGTGGEKLFF.